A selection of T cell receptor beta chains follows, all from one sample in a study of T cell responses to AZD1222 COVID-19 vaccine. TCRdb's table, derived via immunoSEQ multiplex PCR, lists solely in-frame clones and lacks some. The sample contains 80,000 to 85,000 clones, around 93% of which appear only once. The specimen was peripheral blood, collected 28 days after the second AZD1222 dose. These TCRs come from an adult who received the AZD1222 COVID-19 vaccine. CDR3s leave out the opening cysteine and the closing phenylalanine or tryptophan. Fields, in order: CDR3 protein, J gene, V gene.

cdr3_aa: ATSDPPPRTDTQY
j_call: TRBJ2-3
v_call: TRBV24-1

cdr3_aa: ASSLFKGTPNEQF
j_call: TRBJ2-1
v_call: TRBV27

cdr3_aa: ASSLLSGVDTQY
j_call: TRBJ2-3
v_call: TRBV4-1

cdr3_aa: ASSLQGAGGELF
j_call: TRBJ2-2
v_call: TRBV5-1

cdr3_aa: ASSLVASGRDEQY
j_call: TRBJ2-7
v_call: TRBV5-1

cdr3_aa: SGRTAGTTGNTIY
j_call: TRBJ1-3
v_call: TRBV29-1

cdr3_aa: ASSPPVGANTEAF
j_call: TRBJ1-1
v_call: TRBV18

cdr3_aa: ASSVGATYEQY
j_call: TRBJ2-7
v_call: TRBV19

cdr3_aa: ASRFPWASEQF
j_call: TRBJ2-1
v_call: TRBV19

cdr3_aa: ASSYRIQGAGANVLT
j_call: TRBJ2-6
v_call: TRBV7-8